This T cell receptor (beta chain) was documented in a study of glioma-infiltrating T cells after dendritic cell vaccination. On the study more broadly: Three intradermal dendritic cell vaccine injections were given every two weeks.

As to this clone: The antigen is not known.

V lost 10 bases to trimming and J lost 3 bases, with 6 bases between them. Germline assignment: CDR1 ENHRY and CDR2 SYGVKD. The CDR3 runs to 10 residues. Primers: 60 V beta forward and 13 J beta reverse. Measured with immunoSEQ multiplex PCR; TCRdb has only the in-frame clones, and not every one. Of roughly 82,000 clones in the sample, about 90% were seen once. Study-level results: The cohort had few patients with full blood and tumor sets.

This sequence originates from a human donor with glioblastoma. Here the sequenced sample was blood, taken before dendritic cell vaccination. V usage is TRBV10-3 and J usage is TRBJ1-1; no clear D. The CDR3 loop reads CATDYTEAFF. CDR3 nucleotides: TGTGCCACCGACTACACTGAAGCTTTCTTT.